This is a list of T cell receptor beta chains from one sample in a study of T cell clonotyping in hematopoietic cell transplantation. Method: immunoSEQ multiplex PCR; TCRdb's copy keeps in-frame clones and lacks some. In the table there are 35,000 to 45,000 clones, approximately 94% of which are singletons. The sample taken for sequencing was peripheral blood mononuclear cells. The receptors were sampled from a woman aged 45-65 years in good health. Some clones in this sample may be carry-over from other donors' samples. Both conserved end residues are part of each CDR3. The D gene is left open where the match is weak. Expanded clones are given a class, and other clones once, few, many or no size at all.

>once|TRBV27|TRBJ1-6|TRBD1
TGTGCCAGCAGTCCTCCGGGACAGGGTGGTTCACCCCTCCACTTT
CASSPPGQGGSPLHF
>.|TRBV7-6|TRBJ2-3|TRBD2
TGTGCCAGCAGCTCACTGCCGGGACTAAGCACAGATACGCAGTATTTT
CASSSLPGLSTDTQYF
>.|TRBV5-1|TRBJ1-6|.
TGCGCCAGCAGCCTATTACAGTTTAATTCACCCCTCCACTTT
CASSLLQFNSPLHF
>.|TRBV19|TRBJ1-2|.
TGTGCCAGTAGTATACCGGAGCGGGACTATGGCTACACCTTC
CASSIPERDYGYTF
>.|TRBV5-1|TRBJ1-1|.
TGCGCCAGCAGCCCCGGGACTGAGACTGAAGCTTTCTTT
CASSPGTETEAFF
>.|TRBV5-4|TRBJ2-7|TRBD2
TGTGCCAGCAGCTCGGGGGGAGTTCCCTACGAGCAGTACTTC
CASSSGGVPYEQYF
>.|TRBV28|TRBJ1-2|.
TGTGCCAGCAGTTTTACGGGCTATGGCTACACCTTC
CASSFTGYGYTF
>.|TRBV5-6|TRBJ1-4|TRBD1
TGTGCCAGCAGCTTGGCCGGGACAGGGGTTCAAGAAAAACTGTTTTTT
CASSLAGTGVQEKLFF
>.|TRBV4-3|TRBJ2-7|TRBD1
TGCGCCAGCAGCCAAGATGGGGGCAGGGGGCCCCACGAGCAGTACTTC
CASSQDGGRGPHEQYF
>once|TRBV5-1|TRBJ1-5|.
TGCGCCAGCAGCTTCGGGGGAAACCCAAATCAGCCCCAGCATTTT
CASSFGGNPNQPQHF
>.|TRBV21-1|TRBJ2-7|.
TGTGCCAGCAGCAAATGGGGGGATGAGCAGTACTTC
CASSKWGDEQYF
>.|TRBV4-2|TRBJ1-2|.
TGTGCCAGCAGCCAAGGGGCAGGGGATGACTATGGCTACACCTTC
CASSQGAGDDYGYTF
>.|TRBV30|TRBJ2-7|TRBD1
TGTGCACGGGGGACAGGGGGCAGCGAGCAGTACTTC
CARGTGGSEQYF
>.|TRBV5-1|TRBJ2-3|TRBD2
TGCGCCAGCAGGCGAGCGGGGGCGGCAGATACGCAGTATTTT
CASRRAGAADTQYF
>.|TRBV7-2|TRBJ1-2|.
TGTGCCAGCAGCACCCGCCCACAGGTCGAATATGGCTACACCTTC
CASSTRPQVEYGYTF
>few|TRBV27|TRBJ2-7|TRBD1
TGTGCCAGCAGTCCCTCGGGACAGACCTACGAGCAGTACTTC
CASSPSGQTYEQYF
>.|TRBV19|TRBJ1-2|.
TGTGCCAGTAGTGACCTGTTCTATGGCTACACCTTC
CASSDLFYGYTF
>.|TRBV7-6|TRBJ2-7|.
TGTGCCAGCAGCTTAACGGTGGGGCCCTACGAGCAGTACTTC
CASSLTVGPYEQYF
>.|TRBV19|TRBJ2-5|.
TGTGCCAGTAATAACAGGGATCAGACCCAGTACTTC
CASNNRDQTQYF
>.|TRBV7-8|TRBJ2-2|TRBD2
TGTGCCAGCAGCTTAGAGGGACTAGCGGGTGGGACCGGGGAGCTGTTTTTT
CASSLEGLAGGTGELFF
>.|TRBV19|TRBJ1-6|.
TGTGCCAGTACCCCCACAGGCATGAATTGGAGCTCCTATAATTCACCCCTCCACTTT
CASTPTGMNWSSYNSPLHF
>.|TRBV5-1|TRBJ1-1|.
TGCGCCAGCAGCTTAACAGGGATAATCGCTGAAGCTTTCTTT
CASSLTGIIAEAFF
>.|TRBV2|TRBJ2-2|TRBD2
TGTGCCAGCAGCCAAACCGGGACTAGCGGGGGGAACACCGGGGAGCTGTTTTTT
CASSQTGTSGGNTGELFF
>.|TRBV4-3|TRBJ2-3|.
TGCGCCAGCAGCCAAGCGGGGTCTAACTTACATGCAGATACGCAGTATTTT
CASSQAGSNLHADTQYF